This T cell receptor (beta chain) derives from a study of blood T cell repertoires in COVID-19. About the research overall: PBMCs, B-cell-depleted T cells, or T cells were the source of the cDNA or gDNA that made up the material.

The CDR3 is 15 amino acids. Germline loops: CDR1 LGHDT, CDR2 YNNKEL (reference sequence). V was trimmed by 4 bases and J by 0 bases, leaving 11 bases between them. TCRdb's table, derived via immunoSEQ multiplex PCR, lists solely in-frame clones and lacks some. The sample yields 90,000 to 120,000 clones, about 80% seen once. The source of this sequence is a man aged 60-69 years with acute or convalescent COVID-19. The sample taken for sequencing was peripheral blood. V usage is TRBV3-1 (or the pseudogene TRBV3-2) and J usage is TRBJ2-3; D is perhaps TRBD1 (5 bases). As DNA, the CDR3 is TGTGCCAGCAGCCCGGGCAGGGCTAGCACAGATACGCAGTATTTT. Translating it yields CASSPGRASTDTQYF.